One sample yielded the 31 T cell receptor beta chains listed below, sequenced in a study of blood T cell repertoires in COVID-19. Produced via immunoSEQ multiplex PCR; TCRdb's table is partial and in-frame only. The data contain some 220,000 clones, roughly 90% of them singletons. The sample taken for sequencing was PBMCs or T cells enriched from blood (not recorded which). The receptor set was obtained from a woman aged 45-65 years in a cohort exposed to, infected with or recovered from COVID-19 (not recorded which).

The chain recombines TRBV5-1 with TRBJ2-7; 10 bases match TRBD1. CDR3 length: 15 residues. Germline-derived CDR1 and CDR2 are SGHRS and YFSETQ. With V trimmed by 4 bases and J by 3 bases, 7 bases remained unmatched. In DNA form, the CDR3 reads TGCGCCAGCAGCCCTAGGGACAGGGGACACTACGAGCAGTACTTC. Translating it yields CASSPRDRGHYEQYF.

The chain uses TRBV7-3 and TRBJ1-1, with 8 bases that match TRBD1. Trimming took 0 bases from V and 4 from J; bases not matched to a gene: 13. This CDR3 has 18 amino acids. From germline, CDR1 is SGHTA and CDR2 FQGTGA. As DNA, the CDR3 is TGTGCCAGCAGCTTAACTGGAAGGCAGGGGGCGCGAACCACTGAAGCTTTCTTT. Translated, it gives CASSLTGRQGARTTEAFF.

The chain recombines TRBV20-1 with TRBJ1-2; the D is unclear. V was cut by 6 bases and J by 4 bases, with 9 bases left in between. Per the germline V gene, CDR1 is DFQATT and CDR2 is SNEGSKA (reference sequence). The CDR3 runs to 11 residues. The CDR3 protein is CSAKGSYGYTF. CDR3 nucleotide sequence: TGCAGTGCAAAAGGGAGCTATGGCTACACCTTC.

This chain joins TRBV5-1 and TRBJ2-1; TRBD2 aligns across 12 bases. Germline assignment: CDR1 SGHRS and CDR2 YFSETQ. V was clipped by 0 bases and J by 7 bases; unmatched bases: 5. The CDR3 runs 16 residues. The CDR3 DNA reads TGCGCCAGCAGCTTGGGAGGGACTAGCGGGCTAAATGAGCAGTTCTTC. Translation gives CASSLGGTSGLNEQFF.

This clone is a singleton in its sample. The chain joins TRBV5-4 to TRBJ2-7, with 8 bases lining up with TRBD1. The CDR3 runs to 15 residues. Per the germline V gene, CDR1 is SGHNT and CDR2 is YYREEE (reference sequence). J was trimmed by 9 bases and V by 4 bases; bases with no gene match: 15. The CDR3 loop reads CASSQPGQGGGVQYF. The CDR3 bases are TGTGCCAGCAGCCAGCCTGGACAGGGCGGCGGTGTGCAGTACTTC.

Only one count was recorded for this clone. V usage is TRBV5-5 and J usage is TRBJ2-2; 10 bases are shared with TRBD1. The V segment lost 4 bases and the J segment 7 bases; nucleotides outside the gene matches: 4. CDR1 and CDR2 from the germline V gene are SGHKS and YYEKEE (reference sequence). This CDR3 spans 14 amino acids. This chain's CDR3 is CASSLGTGDGELFF. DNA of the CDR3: TGTGCCAGCAGCCTCGGGACAGGGGACGGGGAGCTGTTTTTT.

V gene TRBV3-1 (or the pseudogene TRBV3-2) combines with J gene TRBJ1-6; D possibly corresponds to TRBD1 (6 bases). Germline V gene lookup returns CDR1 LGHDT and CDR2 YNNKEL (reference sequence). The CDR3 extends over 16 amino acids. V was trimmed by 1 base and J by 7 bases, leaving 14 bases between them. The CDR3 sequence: CASSQGLGQGNSPLHF. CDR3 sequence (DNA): TGTGCCAGCAGCCAAGGGCTGGGCCAGGGGAATTCACCCCTCCACTTT.

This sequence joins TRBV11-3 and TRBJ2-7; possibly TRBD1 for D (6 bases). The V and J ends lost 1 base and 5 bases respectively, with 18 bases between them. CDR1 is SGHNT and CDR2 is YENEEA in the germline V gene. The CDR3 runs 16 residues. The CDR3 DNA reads TGTGCCAGCAGCTTAGGGGGGCCGGGTTCAACCGACGAGCAGTACTTC. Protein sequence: CASSLGGPGSTDEQYF.

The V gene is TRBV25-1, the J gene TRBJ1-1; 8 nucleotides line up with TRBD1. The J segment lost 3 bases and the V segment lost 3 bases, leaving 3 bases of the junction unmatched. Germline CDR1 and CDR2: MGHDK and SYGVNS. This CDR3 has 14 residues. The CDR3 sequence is CASSETGAYTEAFF. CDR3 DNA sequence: TGTGCCAGCAGTGAGACAGGGGCCTACACTGAAGCTTTCTTT.

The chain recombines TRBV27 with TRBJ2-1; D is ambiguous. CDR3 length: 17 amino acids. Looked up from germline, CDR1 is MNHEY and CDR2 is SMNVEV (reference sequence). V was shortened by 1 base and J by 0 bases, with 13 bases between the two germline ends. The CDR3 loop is CASSLYPPWSSYNEQFF. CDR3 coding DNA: TGTGCCAGCAGTTTATACCCACCATGGAGCTCCTACAATGAGCAGTTCTTC.

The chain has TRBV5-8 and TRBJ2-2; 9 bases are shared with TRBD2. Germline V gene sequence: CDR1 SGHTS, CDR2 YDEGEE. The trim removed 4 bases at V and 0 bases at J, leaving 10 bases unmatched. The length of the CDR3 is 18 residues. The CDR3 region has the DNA TGTGCCAGCAGCCACGAACTAGCGGGTGCGACGAACACCGGGGAGCTGTTTTTT. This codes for CASSHELAGATNTGELFF.

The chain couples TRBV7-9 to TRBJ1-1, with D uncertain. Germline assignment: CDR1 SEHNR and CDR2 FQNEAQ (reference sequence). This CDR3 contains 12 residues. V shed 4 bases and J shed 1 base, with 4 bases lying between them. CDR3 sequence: CASSYSNTEAFF. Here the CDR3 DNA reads TGTGCCAGCAGCTACTCGAACACTGAAGCTTTCTTT.

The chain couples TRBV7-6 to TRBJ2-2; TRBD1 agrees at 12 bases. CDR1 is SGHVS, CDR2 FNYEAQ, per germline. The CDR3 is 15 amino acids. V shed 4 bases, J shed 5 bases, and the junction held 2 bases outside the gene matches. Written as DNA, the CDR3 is TGTGCCAGCAGCTCGGGACAGGGGGCGACCGGGGAGCTGTTTTTT. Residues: CASSSGQGATGELFF.

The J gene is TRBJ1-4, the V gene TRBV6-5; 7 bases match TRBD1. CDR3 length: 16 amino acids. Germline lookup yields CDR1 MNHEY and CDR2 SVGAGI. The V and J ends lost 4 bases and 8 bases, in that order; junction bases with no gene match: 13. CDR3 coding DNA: TGTGCCAGCAGTTTAGTTTTTCCGGGACAGAAAGAAAAACTGTTTTTT. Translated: CASSLVFPGQKEKLFF.

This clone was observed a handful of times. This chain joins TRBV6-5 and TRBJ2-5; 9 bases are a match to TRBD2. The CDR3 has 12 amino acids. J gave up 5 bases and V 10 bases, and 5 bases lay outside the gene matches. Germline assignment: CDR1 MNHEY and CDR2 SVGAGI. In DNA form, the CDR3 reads TGTGCCACTAGAAGCGGGGGGGAGACCCAGTACTTC. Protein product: CATRSGGETQYF.

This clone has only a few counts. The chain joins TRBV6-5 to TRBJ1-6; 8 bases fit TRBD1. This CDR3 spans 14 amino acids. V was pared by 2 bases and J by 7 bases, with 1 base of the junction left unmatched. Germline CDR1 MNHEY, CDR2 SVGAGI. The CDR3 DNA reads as TGTGCCAGCAGTTACGACAGGGGAAATTCACCCCTCCACTTT. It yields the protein CASSYDRGNSPLHF.

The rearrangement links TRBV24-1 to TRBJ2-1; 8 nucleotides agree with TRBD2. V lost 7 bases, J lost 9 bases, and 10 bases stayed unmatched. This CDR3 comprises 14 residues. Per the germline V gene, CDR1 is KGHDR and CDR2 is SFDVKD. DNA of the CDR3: TGTGCCACCAGCCCGGGGGGGGCGAAAGGTGAGCAGTTCTTC. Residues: CATSPGGAKGEQFF.

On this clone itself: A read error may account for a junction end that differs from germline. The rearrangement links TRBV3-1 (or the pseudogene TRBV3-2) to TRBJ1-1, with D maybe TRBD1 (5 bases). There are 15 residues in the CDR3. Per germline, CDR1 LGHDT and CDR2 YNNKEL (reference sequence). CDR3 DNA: TGTGCCAGCAGCGAAGACACGGTCAGGGCCACTGAAGCTTTCTTT. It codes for CASSEDTVRATEAFF.

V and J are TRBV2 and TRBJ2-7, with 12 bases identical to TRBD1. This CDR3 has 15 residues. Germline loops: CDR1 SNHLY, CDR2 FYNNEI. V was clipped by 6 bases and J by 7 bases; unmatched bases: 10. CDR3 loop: CASSYTGTGGGEQYF. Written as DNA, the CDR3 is TGTGCCAGCAGCTATACCGGGACAGGGGGCGGTGAGCAGTACTTC.

The CDR3 protein is CASSDSGTNQPQHF. The CDR3, as DNA: TGTGCCAGCAGTGATTCGGGAACCAATCAGCCCCAGCATTTT. The chain joins TRBV6-1 to TRBJ1-5; no reliable D call. This CDR3 is 14 amino acids long. V lost 3 bases and J lost 3, with 9 bases in between. CDR1 and CDR2 from the germline V gene are MNHNS and SASEGT.

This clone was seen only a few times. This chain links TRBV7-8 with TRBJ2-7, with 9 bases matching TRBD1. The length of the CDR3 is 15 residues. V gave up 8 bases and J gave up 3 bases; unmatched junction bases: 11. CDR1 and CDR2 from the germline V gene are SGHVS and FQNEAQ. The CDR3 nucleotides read TGTGCCAGCCTCCCATCACCGGGACAGGGCTACGAGCAGTACTTC. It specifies CASLPSPGQGYEQYF.

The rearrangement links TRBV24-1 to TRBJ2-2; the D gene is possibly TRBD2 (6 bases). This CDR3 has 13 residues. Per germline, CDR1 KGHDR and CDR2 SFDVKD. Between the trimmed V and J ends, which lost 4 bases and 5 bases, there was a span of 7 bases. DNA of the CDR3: TGTGCCACCAGTGAGGGACTGACCGGGGAGCTGTTTTTT. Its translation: CATSEGLTGELFF.

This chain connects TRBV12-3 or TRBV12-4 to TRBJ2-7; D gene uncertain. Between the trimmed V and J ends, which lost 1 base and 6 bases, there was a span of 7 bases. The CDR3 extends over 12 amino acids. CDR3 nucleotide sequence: TGTGCCAGCAGTTTAGGGCCCGTCGAGCAGTACTTC. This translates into CASSLGPVEQYF.

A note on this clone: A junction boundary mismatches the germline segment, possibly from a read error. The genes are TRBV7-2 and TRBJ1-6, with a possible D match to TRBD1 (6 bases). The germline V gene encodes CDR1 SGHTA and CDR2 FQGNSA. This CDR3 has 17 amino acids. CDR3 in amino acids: CASSPGGGSYYISPLHF. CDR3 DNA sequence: TGTGCCAGCAGCCCCGGTGGGGGCAGTTATTATATTTCACCCCTCCACTTT.

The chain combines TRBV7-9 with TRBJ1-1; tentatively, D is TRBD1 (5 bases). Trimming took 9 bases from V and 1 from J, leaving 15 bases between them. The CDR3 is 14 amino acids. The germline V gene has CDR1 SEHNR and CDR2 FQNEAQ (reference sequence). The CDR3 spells CASRHNRGNTEAFF. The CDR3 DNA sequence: TGTGCCAGTCGTCACAATAGGGGGAACACTGAAGCTTTCTTT.

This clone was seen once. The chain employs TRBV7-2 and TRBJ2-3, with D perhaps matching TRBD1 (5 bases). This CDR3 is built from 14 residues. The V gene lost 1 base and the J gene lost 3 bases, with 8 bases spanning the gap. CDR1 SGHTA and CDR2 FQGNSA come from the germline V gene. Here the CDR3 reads CASSLVQGTDTQYF. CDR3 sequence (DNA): TGTGCCAGCAGCTTAGTTCAGGGAACAGATACGCAGTATTTT.

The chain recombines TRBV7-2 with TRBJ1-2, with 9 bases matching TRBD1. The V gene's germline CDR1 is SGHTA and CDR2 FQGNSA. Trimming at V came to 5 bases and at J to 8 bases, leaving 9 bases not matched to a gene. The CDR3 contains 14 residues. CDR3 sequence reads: CASSTRTGGLGYTF. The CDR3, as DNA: TGTGCCAGCAGCACACGAACAGGGGGCCTGGGCTACACCTTC.

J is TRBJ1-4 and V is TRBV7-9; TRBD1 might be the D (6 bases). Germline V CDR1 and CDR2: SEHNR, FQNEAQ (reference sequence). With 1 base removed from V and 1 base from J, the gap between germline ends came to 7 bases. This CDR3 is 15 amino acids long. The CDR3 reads CASSLETGTNEKLFF. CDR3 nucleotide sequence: TGTGCCAGCAGCTTAGAGACAGGAACTAATGAAAAACTGTTTTTT. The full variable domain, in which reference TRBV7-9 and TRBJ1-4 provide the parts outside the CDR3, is DTGVSQNPRHKITKRGQNVTFRCDPISEHNRLYWYRQTLGQGPEFLTYFQNEAQLEKSRLLSDRFSAERPKGSFSTLEIQRTEQGDSAMYLCASSLETGTNEKLFFGSGTQLSVL.

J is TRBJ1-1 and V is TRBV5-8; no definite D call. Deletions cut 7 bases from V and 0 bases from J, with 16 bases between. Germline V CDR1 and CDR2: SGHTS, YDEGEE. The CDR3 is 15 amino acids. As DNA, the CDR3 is TGTGCCAGCGGTCCGTTGAGCTCATTGAACACTGAAGCTTTCTTT. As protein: CASGPLSSLNTEAFF.

CDR3 coding DNA: TGTGCCAGCAGTGGACTCGGCCAGGGAAACACTGAAGCTTTCTTT. Amino acid sequence: CASSGLGQGNTEAFF. V usage is TRBV25-1 and J usage is TRBJ1-1, with a tentative D call TRBD1 (5 bases). Germline CDR1 and CDR2: MGHDK and SYGVNS. The CDR3 loop spans 15 amino acids. The V gene lost 4 bases and the J gene lost 2 bases, with 14 bases spanning the gap.

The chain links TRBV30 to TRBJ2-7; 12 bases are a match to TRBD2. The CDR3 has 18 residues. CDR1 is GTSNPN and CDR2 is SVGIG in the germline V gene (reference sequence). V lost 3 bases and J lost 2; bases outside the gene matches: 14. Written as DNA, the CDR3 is TGTGCCTGGAGACACCTAGGGGCTAGCGGGGGGGCCACCTACGAGCAGTACTTC. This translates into CAWRHLGASGGATYEQYF.